A few counts support the clone carrying this T cell receptor (beta chain). The authors ran a second PCR of about 7 to 12 cycles using a sample-barcoded 5' primer and a J-beta primer mix. TCRdb called the 5' RACE reads again in MiXCR, with one record for every CDR3 protein. The repertoire holds 600,000 to 1,000,000 distinct CDR3 sequences, with 55% to 75% as singletons. The entry originates in a study of blood T cells in healthy people across ages. V dropped 3 bases and J dropped 5 bases, with 23 bases sitting between them. The CDR3 runs to 18 residues. The germline CDR1 and CDR2 sequences are LNHDA and SQIVND (reference sequence).

Sequencing input: blood. This sequence joins TRBV19 and TRBJ2-1, with D perhaps TRBD2 (6 bases). This TCR derives from a man aged 25 to 40 in good health. Written as DNA, the CDR3 is TGTGCCAGTAGTATTAGCCCCCCCCTACTTGCGGGGCACAATGAGCAGTTCTTC. Its translation: CASSISPPLLAGHNEQFF.